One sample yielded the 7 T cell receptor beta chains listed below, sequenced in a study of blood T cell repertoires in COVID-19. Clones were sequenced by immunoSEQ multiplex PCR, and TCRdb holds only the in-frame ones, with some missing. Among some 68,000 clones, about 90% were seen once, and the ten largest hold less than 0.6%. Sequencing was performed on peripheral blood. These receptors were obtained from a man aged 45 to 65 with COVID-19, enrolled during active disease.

CDR3 sequence reads: CATSRGAGVGEQYF. The DNA for the CDR3 is TGTGCCACCAGCAGAGGGGCGGGGGTCGGTGAGCAGTACTTC. V and J are TRBV15 and TRBJ2-7; 7 nucleotides match TRBD2. CDR1 is LNHNV and CDR2 is YYDKDF in the germline V gene (reference sequence). Germline trimming cut 1 base from V and 7 bases from J; bases unmatched to any gene: 7. The length of the CDR3 is 14 residues. Supplemented by reference TRBV15 and TRBJ2-7, the full variable domain reads DAMVIQNPRYQVTQFGKPVTLSCSQTLNHNVMYWYQQKSSQAPKLLFHYYDKDFNNEADTPDNFQSRRPNTSFCFLDIRSPGLGDTAMYLCATSRGAGVGEQYFGPGTRLTVT.

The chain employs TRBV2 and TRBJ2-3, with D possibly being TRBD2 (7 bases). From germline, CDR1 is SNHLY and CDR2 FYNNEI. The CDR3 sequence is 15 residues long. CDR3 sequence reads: CALRGGEEVTDTQYF. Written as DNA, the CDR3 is TGTGCTCTAAGGGGGGGGGAAGAGGTCACAGATACGCAGTATTTT.

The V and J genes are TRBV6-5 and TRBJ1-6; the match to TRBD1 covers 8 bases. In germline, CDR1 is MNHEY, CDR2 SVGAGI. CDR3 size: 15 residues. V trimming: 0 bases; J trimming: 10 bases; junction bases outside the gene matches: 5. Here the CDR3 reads CASSYSGTGRSPLHF. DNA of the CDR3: TGTGCCAGCAGTTACTCCGGGACAGGAAGATCACCCCTCCACTTT.

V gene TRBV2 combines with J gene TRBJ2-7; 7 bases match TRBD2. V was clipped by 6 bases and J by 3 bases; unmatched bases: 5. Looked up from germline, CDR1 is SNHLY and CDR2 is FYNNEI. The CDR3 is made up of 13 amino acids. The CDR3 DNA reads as TGTGCCAGCAGGAGTGGGGGGGACTACGAGCAGTACTTC. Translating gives CASRSGGDYEQYF.

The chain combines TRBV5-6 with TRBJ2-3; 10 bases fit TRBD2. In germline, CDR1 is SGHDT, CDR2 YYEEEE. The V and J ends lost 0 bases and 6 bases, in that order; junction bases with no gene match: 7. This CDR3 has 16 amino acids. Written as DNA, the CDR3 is TGTGCCAGCAGCTTGGGTCTAGCGGGAGTTTTTGATACGCAGTATTTT. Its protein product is CASSLGLAGVFDTQYF.

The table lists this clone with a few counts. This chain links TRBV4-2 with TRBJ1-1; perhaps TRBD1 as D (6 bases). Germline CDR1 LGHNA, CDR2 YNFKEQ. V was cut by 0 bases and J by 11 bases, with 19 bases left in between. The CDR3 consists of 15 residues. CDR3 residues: CASSQDTGGQSPAFF. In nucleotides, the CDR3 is TGTGCCAGCAGCCAAGATACGGGGGGCCAAAGCCCGGCTTTCTTT.

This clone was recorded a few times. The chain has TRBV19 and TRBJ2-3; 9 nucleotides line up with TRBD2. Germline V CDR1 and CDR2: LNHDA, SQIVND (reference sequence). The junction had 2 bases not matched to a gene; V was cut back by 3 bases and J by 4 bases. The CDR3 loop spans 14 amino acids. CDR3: CASSIGGRADTQYF. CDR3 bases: TGTGCCAGTAGTATCGGCGGGAGGGCAGATACGCAGTATTTT.